This TCR beta chain was captured by sequencing in a study of cytomegalovirus exposure and HLA in healthy donors (dated by TCRdb to about 2017). About the investigation overall: An earlier analysis of approximately 640 of the donors reported about 250 Gb of sequence data and 100 million to 140 million unique TCR beta sequences from about 200 million T cells. About 280 gigabases of sequencing data and roughly 81 million unique TCR sequences made up an early release that covered 640 HLA-typed donors. The study profiled the T cell repertoires of 500 to 800 subjects by immunosequencing and related them to cytomegalovirus serostatus. Among the roughly 430 genotyped donors, more than 70% belonged to the genetic ancestry cluster associated with self-reported Caucasian donors. Class I and class II HLA loci were covered by the typing at four-digit resolution. Besides the first cohort of 500 to 700 subjects, a separate validation cohort made up of 120 different subjects was used. Every discovery cohort repertoire had been produced on one sequencing platform. An earlier analysis of around 580 of the donors used high-throughput TCR beta sequencing to judge whether each TCR beta V gene segment behaved as functional or pseudogenic. On average, 235,054 unique TCR beta nucleotide sequences were sequenced per donor among 398 genotyped donors of the cohort, with roughly a sixth of those sequences being non-productive. High-throughput TCR immunosequencing, statistical association of individual TCRs with disease status, and machine learning were combined to predict cytomegalovirus infection status. In a later genetic analysis, genome-wide SNP genotypes for 398 of the 666 donors were used, and that subset was treated as a discovery cohort. A later analysis re-examined previously published TCR beta repertoires from about 700 donors and added high-resolution HLA genotyping to investigate patterns of TCR occurrence. About five DR-DQ haplotypes were handled as single units for association and clustering, since linkage in the cohort was strong. Donor age, sex, ethnicity and CMV serostatus were collected together with the repertoire data. Rather than using new phenotypic data, the later analysis identified candidate immune exposures from TCR beta sequences and from how often those sequences occurred across donors. The aim of the study was to test whether cataloging public T cell receptors could identify signatures of past pathogen exposure. The number of donors typed differed by locus, with roughly 620-630 for A, B, C, DRB1 and DQB1, roughly 520 for DQA1, 606 for DPA1, and some 440 for DPB1.

The cohort was made up of about 670 healthy bone marrow donors. All cohort members were sampled while nominally healthy, although unrecorded immune exposures were likely present. The donor was CMV seropositive and belonged to the group of more than 250 seropositive cohort members. Each donor provided a peripheral blood sample, and peripheral blood mononuclear cells were used for TCR beta sequencing. Genomic DNA was extracted from the blood cell samples with the Qiagen DNeasy Blood Extraction Kit. On the study overall, not on this receptor specifically: A later analysis found that most CMV-associated TCR beta chains appeared HLA-restricted, with HLA associations seemingly driven largely by CMV exposure. A cluster of highly shared sequence variants was judged likely to represent a technical artifact of the sequencing pipeline. In a later analysis, several top co-occurrence clusters were reported to appear linked to parvovirus B19, influenza, CMV and Epstein-Barr virus. A later analysis associated 17,000 or so TCR beta sequences with specific HLA alleles at a false discovery rate of 0.05. In a later analysis, HLA-associated TCR beta chains showed more clonal expansion and lower generation probabilities than non-associated chains that were equally common. In a later analysis, TCR association rates were found to vary across HLA loci, with the most associated TCRs seen for DRB1 alleles and the fewest for HLA-C alleles. Compared with the approximately 670-donor mean, donors in an Asian-associated ancestry cluster had fewer N-insertions in productive TCRs, according to a later genetic analysis. The presence/absence analyses assumed that sequencing depth was roughly uniform across donors, and that assumption may not be true. In a later genetic analysis, a missense DCLRE1C variant was associated with V-gene and J-gene trimming of TCR beta chains, and the association was replicated in an independent cohort. The authors suggested that the approach could potentially be extended to other disease states and immunological phenotypes. In an earlier analysis of 587 of the donors, most TCR beta V segments appeared in productive rearrangements about 90% or about 30% of the time, broadly matching IMGT annotations. When HLA alleles, especially DR and DQ, strongly co-occurred, attributing TCR associations to individual alleles was difficult. Around 16 rarely observed V segments, including chromosome 9 orphons, were excluded from the earlier analysis of a few hundred of the donors because counts were too low. A further reported finding was that TCR beta sequences accurately predicted the HLA-A and HLA-B alleles for most subjects in the first cohort. While some public TCRs were present in many individuals, most TCR sequences turned up only very rarely across donors. Some IMGT-functional V segments, including TRBV6-2 and TRBV6-3, could not be told apart with the 87-base-pair reads, so those segments were excluded. HLA typing was unavailable for some donors at each locus, so association tests used only the typed subset. A few of the identified cytomegalovirus-associated TCR beta chains were confirmed in vitro to be specific for cytomegalovirus antigens. A total of about 180 TCR beta chains were listed by the study as associated with cytomegalovirus. In both the original and validation cohorts, the classifier was reported to diagnose cytomegalovirus status with high specificity and sensitivity. Immune exposure information for the cohort was limited to CMV serostatus. Correlated functional status among segregating V segments might reflect linkage disequilibrium, but an unknown experimental factor could not be ruled out. Only TCR beta chains were sequenced in this cohort, and the absence of alpha or paired-chain data limited detectable features.

About this clone: The clone's antigen remains unknown.

A distance of 11 bases separates the germline ends of V and J, which lose 0 bases and 1 base respectively. There are 16 amino acids in the CDR3, from cysteine to phenylalanine inclusive. Only the CDR3 region is kept as DNA, spanning 48 bases read in frame from base 1. CDR1 and CDR2 were assigned from the germline V gene as LGHNA and YSLEER. The receptor library was made with the immunoSEQ multiplex PCR assay. The multiplex PCR relied on a mix of 60 forward primers for TCR Vbeta segments and 13 reverse primers for TCR Jbeta segments. A multiplex PCR assay on genomic DNA amplified the CDR3 region of rearranged TCR beta genes. Amplified TCR beta libraries were sequenced as 87-base-pair reads on the Illumina HiSeq System. On the authors' methods: In a later analysis, tens of millions of unique TCR beta chains were counted across the roughly 670 repertoires, and about 10 million of these chains were shared by at least two donors. A nearest-neighbor algorithm error-corrected the raw reads and collapsed the reads into unique sequences, merging closely related sequences to remove PCR and sequencing errors. To assign V, D and J gene segments, CDR3 sequences were aligned to IMGT reference sequences. Each retained sequence needed at least a six-nucleotide match to both a V gene segment and a J gene segment. A rearrangement counted as productive if the CDR3 had no stop codons and remained in frame with V and J, and every other rearrangement counted as non-productive. CDR3 was defined by IMGT convention, running from the second conserved V-encoded cysteine to the conserved J-encoded phenylalanine. The earlier analysis of 500 to 750 of the donors excluded any sequence lacking an unambiguous match to a single V gene segment. An earlier analysis of a few hundred of the donors called V segments functional above 56.7% productive rearrangements and segregating when the between-donor standard deviation exceeded 5%. A statistical classification framework was built to diagnose cytomegalovirus status from the catalog of TCR beta chain sequences. In a later analysis, TCR nucleotide sequences were compared against IMGT/GENE-DB human TR gene sequences so that V and J genes could be assigned. The TCRdist pipeline was used in a later analysis to assign CDR3 sequences and most-parsimonious VDJ recombination scenarios. A later analysis defined each TCR beta chain by its CDR3 amino acid sequence plus V-gene family, and excluded reads lacking a unique V-gene family. In a later analysis, approximately 640 highly shared, low-generation-probability nucleotide sequences were removed to address suspected cross-contamination and a sequencing artifact. In a later analysis, a clonal expansion index for each public chain was calculated from normalized within-repertoire ranks of inferred template counts. Generation probabilities in a later analysis came from a VDJ recombination model fitted to out-of-frame rearrangements, and those results were checked against IGoR. In a later analysis, TCR-TCR, TCR-HLA and TCR-CMV co-occurrence was scored with hypergeometric tests, and a repertoire-size bias correction was applied to TCR pairs. In a later analysis, false discovery rates were estimated by permuting HLA or CMV assignments 20 times. In a later analysis, co-occurring TCRs were grouped using DBSCAN, and TCRdist sequence similarity was added for clustering within HLA-allele-positive subsets. Repertoires with fewer than 30,000 or more than 120,000 public chains, plus five repertoires with anomalous nucleotide sharing, were excluded from co-occurrence clustering. TCRdb re-hosts the immuneACCESS table, in-frame sequences only. Its copies lack some clones; in the studies checked, an unresolved V gene accounts for under half of them, and the cause for the rest is not known. The V and J calls and clone size are taken from that table; D and trimming were inferred from the DNA. The table of this sample itemizes tens of thousands of clones. Approximately 4.5% of the sample is held by the ten biggest clonotypes.

The clonotype was recovered from a middle-aged woman in good health and CMV-seropositive. The chain employs TRBV4-3 and TRBJ2-3, with the D gene not confidently named. What was sequenced was PBMCs. The nucleotide sequence reads as follows: TGCGCCAGCAGCCAAGATGTCGGAGAAGGCACAGATACGCAGTATTTT. The resulting protein is CASSQDVGEGTDTQYF.